These T cell receptor beta chains were read from a single sample in a study of blood T cells in healthy people across ages. TCRdb passed the 5' RACE reads through MiXCR, listing each CDR3 protein once. The data show approximately 850,000 distinct CDR3 sequences, 44% seen once. The sample was blood. These receptors all stem from a man between 60 and 70 years old in good health. Each CDR3 is given with its conserved first and last residue. Fields, in order: D gene, clone size, V gene, J gene, CDR3 protein, CDR3 DNA. The D gene is left open where the match is weak. The size field is filled for only some rows; it gives once, few, many or a size class.

>.|.|TRBV27|TRBJ2-2
CASSAQGWSTGELFF
TGTGCCAGCAGTGCACAGGGATGGAGCACCGGGGAGCTGTTTTTT
>.|.|TRBV29-1|TRBJ1-2
CSVNSGTEGYTF
TGCAGCGTTAATTCAGGGACGGAGGGCTACACCTTC
>.|many|TRBV25-1|TRBJ2-3
CASSEGLGGAFPNLPRTDTQYF
TGTGCCAGCAGTGAAGGACTTGGGGGGGCCTTCCCCAATCTTCCTCGCACAGATACGCAGTATTTT
>.|.|TRBV15|TRBJ1-4
CATREAITNEKLFF
TGTGCCACCAGGGAGGCGATCACTAATGAAAAACTGTTTTTT
>TRBD2|.|TRBV7-6|TRBJ2-2
CASSLAGGVNTGELFF
TGTGCCAGCAGCTTAGCGGGGGGGGTGAACACCGGGGAGCTGTTTTTT
>.|.|TRBV20-1|TRBJ2-6
CSAIRRAGANVLTF
TGCAGTGCTATACGCAGGGCTGGGGCCAACGTCCTGACTTTC
>TRBD1|many|TRBV29-1|TRBJ1-2
CSVEVTGSSGGYTF
TGCAGCGTTGAGGTGACAGGGAGTTCGGGCGGCTACACCTTC
>TRBD1|.|TRBV27|TRBJ1-2
CASSPIRQGSYGYTF
TGTGCCAGCAGCCCGATCCGACAGGGGTCCTATGGCTACACCTTC
>.|few|TRBV4-3|TRBJ2-5
CASSQDYGTQYF
TGCGCCAGCAGCCAAGATTACGGGACCCAGTACTTC
>.|many|TRBV5-6|TRBJ2-5
CASSFYQETQYF
TGTGCCAGCAGCTTCTATCAAGAGACCCAGTACTTC
>TRBD2|.|TRBV25-1|TRBJ2-1
CASSETASGYNEQFF
TGTGCCAGCAGTGAAACGGCTAGCGGATACAATGAGCAGTTCTTC
>.|.|TRBV9|TRBJ2-7
CASSARGKGEYEQYF
TGTGCCAGCAGCGCCAGGGGAAAAGGCGAATACGAGCAGTACTTC
>.|few|TRBV9|TRBJ2-4
CASSVDALAKNIQYF
TGTGCCAGCAGCGTAGACGCCCTAGCCAAAAACATTCAGTACTTC
>.|few|TRBV25-1|TRBJ1-2
CASSEYVGDGRYGYTF
TGTGCCAGCAGTGAATATGTGGGGGACGGACGGTATGGCTACACCTTC
>TRBD1|.|TRBV12-3/TRBV12-4|TRBJ2-7
CASSQGTVRTYEQYF
TGTGCCAGCAGTCAAGGGACAGTTCGGACCTACGAGCAGTACTTC
>TRBD2|few|TRBV4-1|TRBJ2-1
CASSQDRGTNNEQFF
TGCGCCAGCAGCCAAGATCGGGGGACTAACAATGAGCAGTTCTTC
>TRBD2|.|TRBV20-1|TRBJ2-7
CSARATSAYEQYF
TGCAGTGCTAGGGCAACTAGCGCCTACGAGCAGTACTTC
>TRBD1|many|TRBV29-1|TRBJ2-7
CSVEWDRESYEQYF
TGCAGCGTTGAATGGGACAGGGAGTCCTACGAGCAGTACTTC
>.|few|TRBV2|TRBJ2-6
CASKKLAGRYSGANVLTF
TGTGCCAGCAAGAAGTTGGCGGGGCGCTACTCTGGGGCCAACGTCCTGACTTTC
>TRBD2|.|TRBV9|TRBJ2-5
CASSGRLAGGPGETQYF
TGTGCCAGCAGCGGACGACTAGCGGGGGGGCCGGGAGAGACCCAGTACTTC
>.|.|TRBV29-1|TRBJ1-1
CSVPMLNTEAFF
TGCAGCGTTCCCATGCTGAACACTGAAGCTTTCTTT
>TRBD2|few|TRBV7-6|TRBJ2-3
CASSLEGPGTRPTDTQYF
TGTGCCAGCAGCTTAGAAGGCCCCGGGACTAGGCCCACAGATACGCAGTATTTT
>.|.|TRBV11-2|TRBJ2-5
CASRDGGTGLFQETQYF
TGTGCCAGCAGAGACGGGGGGACAGGCCTTTTCCAAGAGACCCAGTACTTC
>TRBD1|.|TRBV25-1|TRBJ2-7
CAGSPSGTDYEQYF
TGTGCCGGCAGTCCGTCCGGGACAGATTACGAGCAGTACTTC
>TRBD2|few|TRBV9|TRBJ2-5
CASSVVPAGMGETQYF
TGTGCCAGCAGCGTAGTTCCAGCGGGGATGGGAGAGACCCAGTACTTC
>.|.|TRBV7-9|TRBJ2-7
CASSYDSSIYEQYF
TGTGCCAGCAGCTATGACAGTAGCATCTACGAGCAGTACTTC
>.|few|TRBV15|TRBJ2-1
CATSRDQRAGYNEQFF
TGTGCCACCAGCAGAGATCAGAGGGCTGGTTACAATGAGCAGTTCTTC
>.|.|TRBV7-8|TRBJ2-5
CASSLAEAQETQYF
TGTGCCAGCAGCTTAGCGGAAGCACAAGAGACCCAGTACTTC
>TRBD1|few|TRBV6-5|TRBJ1-2
CASSYGTGGGYGYTF
TGTGCCAGCAGTTACGGGACAGGGGGTGGCTATGGCTACACCTTC
>TRBD2|few|TRBV7-2|TRBJ2-5
CASSLIGGGAQQETQYF
TGTGCCAGCAGCTTAATAGGCGGGGGGGCCCAGCAAGAGACCCAGTACTTC
>TRBD2|.|TRBV4-2|TRBJ2-1
CASSQFRTSGRNEQFF
TGTGCCAGCAGCCAGTTCAGGACTAGCGGGAGGAATGAGCAGTTCTTC
>.|few|TRBV7-2|TRBJ2-5
CASSFGQNSGVTQYF
TGTGCCAGCAGCTTTGGACAGAATAGTGGGGTGACCCAGTACTTC
>TRBD1|.|TRBV7-9|TRBJ1-1
CASSFKGGGTEAFF
TGTGCCAGCAGCTTCAAAGGGGGCGGAACTGAAGCTTTCTTT
>TRBD1|.|TRBV12-3/TRBV12-4|TRBJ2-2
CASNLQGAGGELFF
TGTGCCAGCAACCTACAGGGGGCAGGCGGGGAGCTGTTTTTT
>TRBD1|many|TRBV7-8|TRBJ2-7
CASSPGTGRYEQYF
TGCGCCAGCAGCCCCGGGACAGGGAGGTACGAGCAGTACTTC
>.|.|TRBV7-2|TRBJ2-1
CASRPYPWVSGQGGYNEQFF
TGTGCCAGCAGGCCATATCCTTGGGTTAGCGGCCAAGGCGGGTACAATGAGCAGTTCTTC
>TRBD1|.|TRBV20-1|TRBJ2-5
CSARRDRVQETQYF
TGCAGTGCGCGAAGGGACAGGGTCCAAGAGACCCAGTACTTC
>TRBD2|.|TRBV4-3|TRBJ2-5
CASSQDPYLAGGLETQYF
TGCGCCAGCAGCCAAGATCCGTACCTAGCGGGGGGGCTGGAGACCCAGTACTTC
>TRBD1|.|TRBV15|TRBJ2-3
CATSRGTGPDTQYF
TGTGCCACCAGCAGGGGGACAGGTCCAGATACGCAGTATTTT
>.|.|TRBV4-3|TRBJ2-1
CASSQEVEGFNEQFF
TGCGCCAGCAGCCAAGAGGTGGAGGGTTTCAATGAGCAGTTCTTC
>TRBD1|.|TRBV29-1|TRBJ2-2
CSVGTGGFTGELFF
TGCAGCGTTGGGACAGGGGGCTTTACCGGGGAGCTGTTTTTT
>.|.|TRBV6-2/TRBV6-3|TRBJ1-1
CASSSTVATTEAFF
TGTGCCAGCAGTTCTACAGTCGCTACCACTGAAGCTTTCTTT
>.|.|TRBV6-5|TRBJ2-2
CASSYGDTGELFF
TGTGCCAGCAGTTACGGGGACACCGGGGAGCTGTTTTTT
>TRBD2|.|TRBV28|TRBJ2-7
CASSGEGGVYRRSSYEQYF
TGTGCCAGCAGCGGGGAGGGTGGGGTGTACAGGCGTAGCTCCTACGAGCAGTACTTC
>.|few|TRBV20-1|TRBJ2-2
CSARVLGNLAGAVNTGELFF
TGCAGTGCTAGAGTCCTAGGGAATCTGGCGGGGGCCGTGAACACCGGGGAGCTGTTTTTT
>.|.|TRBV10-3|TRBJ1-5
CAISEGEGQPQHF
TGTGCCATCAGTGAAGGGGAAGGACAGCCCCAGCATTTT
>.|.|TRBV5-5|TRBJ1-5
CASSVSLGQPQHF
TGTGCCAGCAGCGTGTCGTTAGGTCAGCCCCAGCATTTT
>TRBD2|.|TRBV20-1|TRBJ2-7
CSAQQGTSGYEQYF
TGCAGTGCTCAACAAGGGACTAGCGGGTACGAGCAGTACTTC
>.|once|TRBV3-1|TRBJ2-5
CASSHEDIQETQYF
TGTGCCAGCAGCCACGAAGACATACAAGAGACCCAGTACTTC
>.|.|TRBV12-5|TRBJ2-3
CASGLGTSITGAQYF
TGTGCTAGTGGTTTGGGGACCTCGATCACAGGAGCTCAGTATTTT